Described below is a single T cell receptor (beta chain) sequence and its context. The antigen remains unidentified. This entry comes from a study of shared clonotypes between healthy human individuals. This was a deep-level run. For each subset, genomic DNA was distributed in equal portions over several immunoSEQ plates. Clones were read by immunoSEQ multiplex PCR, and TCRdb kept only the in-frame ones, dropping some. The data contain around 1.9 million clones, around 93% of them singletons. Naive CD8 isolation took CD45RO-negative cells positively selected for CCR7 and excluded terminally differentiated effector memory CD45RA+ cells. Study-wide results and limits: Non-shared clonotypes were found to have lower generation probabilities than the clonotypes that were shared by all four of the sorted-subset donors. Larger estimated richness was generally seen in naive subsets than in memory subsets.

The clonotype comes from a man aged 18 to 30 in good health. Some clones in this sample may be carry-over from other donors' samples. Specimen: naive CD8+ T cells from PBMCs.

The CDR3: CASSPGAREGSYNEQFF. As DNA, the CDR3 is TGTGCCAGCAGCCCGGGTGCTAGGGAGGGCTCCTACAATGAGCAGTTCTTC. The chain is built from TRBV7-6 and TRBJ2-1; 7 bases align to TRBD2. Germline V gene data show CDR1 as SGHVS and CDR2 as FNYEAQ. This CDR3 is 17 amino acids long. V was pared by 5 bases and J by 0 bases, with 10 bases of the junction left unmatched.